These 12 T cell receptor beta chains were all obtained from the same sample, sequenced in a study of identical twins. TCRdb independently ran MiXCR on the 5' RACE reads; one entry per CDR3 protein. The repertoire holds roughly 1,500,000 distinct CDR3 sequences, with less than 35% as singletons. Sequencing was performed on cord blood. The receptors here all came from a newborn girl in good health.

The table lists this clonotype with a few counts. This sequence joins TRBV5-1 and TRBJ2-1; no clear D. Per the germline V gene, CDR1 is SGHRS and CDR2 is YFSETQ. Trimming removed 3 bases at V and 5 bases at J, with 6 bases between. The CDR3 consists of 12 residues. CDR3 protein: CASSYLDNEQFF. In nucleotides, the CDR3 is TGCGCCAGCAGCTACCTTGACAATGAGCAGTTCTTC.

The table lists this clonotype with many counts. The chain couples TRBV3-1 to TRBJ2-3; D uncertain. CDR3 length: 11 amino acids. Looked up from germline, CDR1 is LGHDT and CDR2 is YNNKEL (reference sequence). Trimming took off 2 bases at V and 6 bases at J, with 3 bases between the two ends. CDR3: CASSQIDTQYF. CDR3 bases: TGTGCCAGCAGCCAAATTGATACGCAGTATTTT.

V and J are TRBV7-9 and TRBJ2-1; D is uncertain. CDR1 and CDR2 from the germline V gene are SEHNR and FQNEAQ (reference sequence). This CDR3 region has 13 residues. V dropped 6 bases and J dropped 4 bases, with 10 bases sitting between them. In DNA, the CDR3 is TGTGCCAGCAGGGTATGGACGTACAATGAGCAGTTCTTC. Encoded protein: CASRVWTYNEQFF.

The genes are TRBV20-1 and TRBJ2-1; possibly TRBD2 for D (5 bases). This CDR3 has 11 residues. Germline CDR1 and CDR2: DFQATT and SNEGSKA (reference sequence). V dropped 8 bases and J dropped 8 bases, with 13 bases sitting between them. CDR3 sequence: CSSKDGDEQFF. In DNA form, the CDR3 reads TGCAGTTCTAAGGACGGGGATGAGCAGTTCTTC.

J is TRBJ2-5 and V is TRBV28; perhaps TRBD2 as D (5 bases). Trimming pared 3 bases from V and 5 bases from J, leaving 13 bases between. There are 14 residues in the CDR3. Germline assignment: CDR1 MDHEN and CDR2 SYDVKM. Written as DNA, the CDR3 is TGTGCCAGCAGTTTCCCGGACTGGCGGGAGACCCAGTACTTC. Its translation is CASSFPDWRETQYF.

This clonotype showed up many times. CDR3 sequence (DNA): TGTGCCAGCAGTTTAGGAGCGGCGACCCTTACGCAGTATTTT. Translation gives CASSLGAATLTQYF. The V gene is TRBV12-3 or TRBV12-4, the J gene TRBJ2-3; D might be TRBD2 (5 bases). Trimming took off 1 base at V and 8 bases at J, with 13 bases between the two ends. This CDR3 contains 14 residues.

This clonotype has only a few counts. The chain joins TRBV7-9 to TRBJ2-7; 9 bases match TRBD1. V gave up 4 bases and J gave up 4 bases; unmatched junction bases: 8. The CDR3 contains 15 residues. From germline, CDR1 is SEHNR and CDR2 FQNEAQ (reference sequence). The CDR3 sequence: CASSSGTGSKYEQYF. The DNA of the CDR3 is TGTGCCAGCAGCTCAGGGACAGGGTCAAAGTACGAGCAGTACTTC.

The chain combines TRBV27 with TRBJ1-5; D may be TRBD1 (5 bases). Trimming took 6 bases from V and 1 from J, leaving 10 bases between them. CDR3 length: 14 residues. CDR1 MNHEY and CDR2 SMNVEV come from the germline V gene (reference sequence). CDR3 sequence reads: CASRPQGSNQPQHF. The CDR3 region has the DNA TGTGCCAGCAGACCTCAGGGAAGCAATCAGCCCCAGCATTTT.

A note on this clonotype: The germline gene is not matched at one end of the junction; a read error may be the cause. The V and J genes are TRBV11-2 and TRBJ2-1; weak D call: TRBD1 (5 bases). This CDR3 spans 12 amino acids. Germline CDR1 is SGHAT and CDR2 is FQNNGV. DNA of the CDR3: TGTGCCAGCAACTTAGCAGGGAATGAGCAGTTCTTC. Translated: CASNLAGNEQFF.

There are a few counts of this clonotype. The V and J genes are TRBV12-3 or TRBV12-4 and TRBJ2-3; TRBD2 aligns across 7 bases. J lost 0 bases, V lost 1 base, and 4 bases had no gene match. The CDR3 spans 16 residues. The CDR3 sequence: CASSLGGGVSTDTQYF. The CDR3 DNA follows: TGTGCCAGCAGTTTAGGGGGGGGAGTTAGCACAGATACGCAGTATTTT.

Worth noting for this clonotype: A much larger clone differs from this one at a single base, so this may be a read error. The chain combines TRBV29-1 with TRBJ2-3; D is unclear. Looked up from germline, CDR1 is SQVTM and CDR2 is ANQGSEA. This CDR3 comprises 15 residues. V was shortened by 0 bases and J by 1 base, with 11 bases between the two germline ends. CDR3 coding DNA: TGCAGCGTTGAAGACCCAGGTTTTCGCACAGATACGCAGTATTTT. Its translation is CSVEDPGFRTDTQYF.

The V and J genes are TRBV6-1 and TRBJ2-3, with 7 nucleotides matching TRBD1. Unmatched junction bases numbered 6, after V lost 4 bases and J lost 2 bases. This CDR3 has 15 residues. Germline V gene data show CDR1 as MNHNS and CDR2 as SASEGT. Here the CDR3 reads CASSGGTVSTDTQYF. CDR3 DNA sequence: TGTGCCAGCAGTGGTGGGACAGTCTCCACAGATACGCAGTATTTT.